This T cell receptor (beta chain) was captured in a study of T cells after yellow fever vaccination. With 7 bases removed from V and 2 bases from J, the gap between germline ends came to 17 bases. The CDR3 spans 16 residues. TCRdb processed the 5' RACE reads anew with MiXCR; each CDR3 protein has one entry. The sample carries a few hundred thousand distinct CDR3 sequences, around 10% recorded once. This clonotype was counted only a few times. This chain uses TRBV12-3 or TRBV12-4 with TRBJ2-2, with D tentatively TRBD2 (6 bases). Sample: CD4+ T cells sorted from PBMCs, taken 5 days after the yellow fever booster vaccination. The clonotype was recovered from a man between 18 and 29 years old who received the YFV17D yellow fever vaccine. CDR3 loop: CASIPWGELNTGELFF. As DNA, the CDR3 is TGTGCCAGCATCCCGTGGGGGGAACTTAACACCGGGGAGCTGTTTTTT.